A single sample is the source of the 4 T cell receptor beta chains below, sequenced in a study of CD8+ T cells in alopecia areata. cDNA serving as the sequencing template came from extracted, reverse transcribed RNA. Method: immunoSEQ multiplex PCR; TCRdb's copy keeps in-frame clones and lacks some. The sample has 90,000 to 130,000 clones, approximately 61% seen once. The sample consisted of NKG2D-low CD8+ T cells sorted from blood. These receptors were taken from a human donor with alopecia areata.

The CDR3, as DNA: TGTGCCAGCAGCGGTCCGGGGGGCGGTCAGCCCCAGCATTTT. Protein product: CASSGPGGGQPQHF. The chain joins TRBV13 to TRBJ1-5; possibly TRBD1 for D (6 bases). In germline, CDR1 is PRHDT, CDR2 FYEKMQ (reference sequence). V gave up 5 bases and J gave up 6 bases, with 14 bases separating them. The length of the CDR3 is 14 residues.

The genes are TRBV28 and TRBJ1-2; D is perhaps TRBD1 (5 bases). V lost 6 bases and J lost 1, with 15 bases in between. Germline loops: CDR1 MDHEN, CDR2 SYDVKM. This CDR3 is built from 15 residues. CDR3 bases: TGTGCCAGCAGGTTTGACAGATCCTATAACTATGGCTACACCTTC. The encoded protein is CASRFDRSYNYGYTF.

This clone turned up a few times. The genes are TRBV11-3 and TRBJ1-1; D not resolved. CDR3 length equals 14 residues. Trimming removed 2 bases from V and 6 bases from J, with 13 bases in between. Per germline, CDR1 SGHNT and CDR2 YENEEA. The CDR3 is CASSLWAGEAEAFF. CDR3 DNA: TGTGCCAGCAGCTTATGGGCGGGCGAGGCTGAAGCTTTCTTT. Looking up the rest from reference TRBV11-3 and TRBJ1-1 gives the full variable domain: EAGVVQSPRYKIIEKKQPVAFWCNPISGHNTLYWYLQNLGQGPELLIRYENEEAVDDSQLPKDRFSAERLKGVDSTLKIQPAELGDSAVYLCASSLWAGEAEAFFGQGTRLTVV.

This clone was counted once. The rearrangement joins TRBV29-1 to TRBJ1-5; weak D call: TRBD1 (6 bases). Germline V gives CDR1 SQVTM, CDR2 ANQGSEA. The CDR3 length is 14 residues. Trimming shortened V by 4 bases and J by 6 bases, and 16 bases separated the two germline ends. The CDR3 nucleotides read TGCAGCGTTGTCGAGGGGGGCTTTGGTCAGCCCCAGCATTTT. Its translation is CSVVEGGFGQPQHF.